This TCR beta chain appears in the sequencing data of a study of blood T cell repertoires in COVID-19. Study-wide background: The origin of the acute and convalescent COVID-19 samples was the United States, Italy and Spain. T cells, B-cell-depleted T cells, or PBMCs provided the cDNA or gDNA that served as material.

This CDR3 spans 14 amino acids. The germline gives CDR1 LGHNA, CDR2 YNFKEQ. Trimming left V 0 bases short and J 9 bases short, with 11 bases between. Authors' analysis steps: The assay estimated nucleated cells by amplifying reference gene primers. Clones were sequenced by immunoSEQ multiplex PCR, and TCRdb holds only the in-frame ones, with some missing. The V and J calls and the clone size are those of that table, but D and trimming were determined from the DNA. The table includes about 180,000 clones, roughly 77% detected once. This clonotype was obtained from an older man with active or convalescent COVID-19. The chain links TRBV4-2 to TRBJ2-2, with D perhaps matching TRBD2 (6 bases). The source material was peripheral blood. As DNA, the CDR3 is TGTGCCAGCAGCCAAGATCGGCGGGGCCGGGAGCTGTTTTTT. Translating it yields CASSQDRRGRELFF.